What follows is one T cell receptor beta chain and its context. Antigen: not known. This specimen comes from a study of cytomegalovirus exposure and HLA in healthy donors. Study-level background: An analysis done earlier identified more than 90 million unique TCR beta sequences from 190 million or so T cells.

Study-level findings and limits: Published work reported that the classifier diagnosed cytomegalovirus status with high specificity and sensitivity. Analyzed later, association rates of TCRs varied across HLA loci, with DRB1 most and HLA-C fewest. Later on, a genetic analysis was performed. It linked a missense variant in DCLRE1C with V- and J-gene trimming of TCR beta.

Germline V gene sequence: CDR1 MNHNS, CDR2 SASEGT. CDR3 length: 13 residues. Trimming cost V 2 bases and J 9 bases, with 14 bases left between them. A multiplex PCR was run with 60 Vbeta primers and 13 Jbeta primers. Repertoires were generated with immunoSEQ multiplex PCR, while TCRdb's copy carries only in-frame clones and drops some. This table holds approximately 150,000 clones, over 75% found once. This clonotype originated in a man between 25 and 39 years old in good health and CMV-seropositive. The chain is built from TRBV6-1 and TRBJ2-7; no clear D gene. The sample taken for sequencing was PBMCs. For the CDR3, the DNA is TGTGCCAGCAGTGAACGCCTCTACGATGGGCAGTACTTC. Amino acids: CASSERLYDGQYF.